These 10 T cell receptor beta chains originate from one sample sequenced in a study of blood T cells in healthy people across ages. Primers used in a second PCR of about 7 to 12 cycles were a sample-barcoded 5' primer and a J-beta primer mix. Using its own MiXCR run on the 5' RACE reads, TCRdb lists one record per CDR3 protein. The sample records some 880,000 distinct CDR3 sequences, roughly 34% being singletons. Sequenced input: blood. These receptors were collected from a man aged 18 to 29 in good health.

In DNA form, the CDR3 reads TGTGCCAGCAGTGAAGGACTAGCAGCGACCCCTCCCCTCTCCTACAATGAGCAGTTCTTC. Protein: CASSEGLAATPPLSYNEQFF. The chain combines TRBV28 with TRBJ2-1; 8 bases are shared with TRBD2. Germline CDR1 reads MDHEN; CDR2 reads SYDVKM. V trimming: 5 bases; J trimming: 0 bases; junction bases outside the gene matches: 18. This CDR3 is 20 amino acids long.

The rearrangement links TRBV5-1 to TRBJ1-2, with 7 bases identical to TRBD1. Trimming removed 5 bases from V and 2 bases from J; junction bases left unmatched: 9. This CDR3 is built from 15 residues. Germline CDR1 reads SGHRS; CDR2 reads YFSETQ. The CDR3 sequence: CASSNGQAENYGYTF. CDR3 bases: TGCGCCAGCAGTAACGGACAGGCGGAAAACTATGGCTACACCTTC.

This clonotype occurred a few times. The genes are TRBV4-1 and TRBJ2-5; D is uncertain. Per the germline V gene, CDR1 is MGHRA and CDR2 is YSYEKL. The CDR3 is made up of 13 amino acids. Trimming stripped 1 base from V and 5 bases from J, with 8 bases between. CDR3 DNA: TGCGCCAGCAGCCAAGGCAGGATGGAGACCCAGTACTTC. Its protein is CASSQGRMETQYF.

As for this clonotype: This may be a read error: a much more frequent sequence differs by one nucleotide. V gene TRBV7-2 combines with J gene TRBJ2-4, with D perhaps matching TRBD1 (7 bases). Trimming removed 4 bases at V and 11 bases at J, with 21 bases between. This CDR3 comprises 15 residues. CDR1 is SGHTA and CDR2 is FQGNSA in the germline V gene. This CDR3 is CASSSQHRGGNFQYF. CDR3 sequence (DNA): TGTGCCAGCAGCTCCCAACACAGGGGAGGCAACTTTCAGTACTTC.

The CDR3 spells CASSARGNSNQPQHF. The CDR3, as DNA: TGTGCCAGCAGCGCCAGGGGGAATAGCAATCAGCCCCAGCATTTT. The chain joins TRBV9 to TRBJ1-5; TRBD1 matches at 7 bases. J gave up 0 bases and V 3 bases, and 3 bases lay outside the gene matches. This CDR3 region has 15 residues. In germline, CDR1 is SGDLS, CDR2 YYNGEE.

The chain carries TRBV5-6 and TRBJ1-6; a weak D match, TRBD1 (5 bases). From germline, CDR1 is SGHDT and CDR2 YYEEEE. With 7 bases removed from V and 10 bases from J, the gap between germline ends came to 21 bases. The CDR3 covers 15 residues. The CDR3 is CASGDALNLGSPLHF. Written as DNA, the CDR3 is TGTGCCAGCGGGGACGCGTTAAACCTCGGGTCACCCCTCCACTTT.

V and J are TRBV12-3 or TRBV12-4 and TRBJ1-2; no clear D. The CDR3 consists of 12 residues. The ends were cut back, 8 bases at V and 5 bases at J, with 12 bases in the middle. Written as DNA, the CDR3 is TGTGCCAGCTCGCGCTCACAGTATGGCTACACCTTC. Residues: CASSRSQYGYTF.

The rearrangement uses TRBV20-1 and TRBJ2-3; D is perhaps TRBD1 (6 bases). The CDR3 runs to 18 residues. V dropped 3 bases and J dropped 0 bases, with 22 bases sitting between them. Per germline, CDR1 DFQATT and CDR2 SNEGSKA (reference sequence). In DNA, the CDR3 is TGCAGTGCTAGTTCGACAGGCGCCCGATCTACTAGCACAGATACGCAGTATTTT. Translation: CSASSTGARSTSTDTQYF.

The rearrangement uses TRBV5-4 and TRBJ1-2; tentative D call: TRBD1 (6 bases). Germline loops: CDR1 SGHNT, CDR2 YYREEE (reference sequence). The CDR3 length is 13 residues. V lost 1 base to trimming and J lost 6 bases, with 10 bases between them. The CDR3 protein is CASSLPGDNGYTF. The CDR3 DNA is TGTGCCAGCAGCTTGCCAGGGGATAATGGCTACACCTTC.

The chain joins TRBV7-3 to TRBJ2-3; no definite D call. Germline-derived CDR1 and CDR2 are SGHTA and FQGTGA. CDR3 length: 14 residues. Trimming took 5 bases from V and 8 from J, leaving 17 bases between them. The CDR3 bases are TGTGCCAGCAGCCCCAGCAAGTTAGGCGGTACGCAGTATTTT. Translating it yields CASSPSKLGGTQYF.